A single sample gave rise to the 23 T cell receptor beta chains below, sequenced in a study of beta chain features in type 1 diabetes. Of the isolated RNA, all was reverse transcribed, and so the sequenced material was expressed TCRB transcripts. Profiled with immunoSEQ multiplex PCR; TCRdb holds only in-frame clones, not every one. The sample includes over 700,000 clones, about 17% of them seen just once. Sequences were obtained from naive CD4+ T cells from blood. The source of these receptors is a woman aged 18-29 years in good health.

The rearrangement links TRBV7-9 to TRBJ2-5, with 9 bases that match TRBD1. Germline trimming cut 6 bases from V and 4 bases from J; bases unmatched to any gene: 9. Germline values: CDR1 SEHNR, CDR2 FQNEAQ (reference sequence). This CDR3 region has 15 residues. The CDR3 DNA reads TGTGCCAGCAGTTCCGGGACAGGGATGCGAGAGACCCAGTACTTC. As protein: CASSSGTGMRETQYF. Using reference TRBV7-9 and TRBJ2-5 for the parts outside the CDR3, the full variable domain is DTGVSQNPRHKITKRGQNVTFRCDPISEHNRLYWYRQTLGQGPEFLTYFQNEAQLEKSRLLSDRFSAERPKGSFSTLEIQRTEQGDSAMYLCASSSGTGMRETQYFGPGTRLLVL.

This chain connects TRBV21-1 to TRBJ2-3; the table's D call TRBD2 went unverified against the DNA. TRBV21-1 is a pseudogene segment. The CDR3 sequence is 15 residues long. CDR3 in amino acids: CASTKKREGPDTQYF. In nucleotides, the CDR3 is TGTGCCAGCACCAAAAAGCGGGAGGGCCCAGATACGCAGTATTTT.

To note about this clone: At the DNA level, this CDR3 is encoded by other sequences in the same sample as well. This chain uses TRBV27 with TRBJ2-5, with 8 nucleotides matching TRBD1. The V and J ends lost 5 bases and 5 bases, in that order; junction bases with no gene match: 7. The germline V gene has CDR1 MNHEY and CDR2 SMNVEV (reference sequence). The CDR3 runs to 14 residues. The CDR3: CASSLDRGAETQYF. For the CDR3, the DNA is TGTGCCAGCAGTCTAGACAGGGGAGCGGAGACCCAGTACTTC.

The chain has TRBV6-5 and TRBJ2-1; the match to TRBD2 covers 11 bases. This CDR3 has 14 amino acids. V shed 6 bases, J shed 8 bases, and the junction held 6 bases outside the gene matches. Germline CDR1 MNHEY, CDR2 SVGAGI. As DNA, the CDR3 is TGTGCCAGCAGCCCAACTAGCGGGAGATATGAGCAGTTCTTC. This gives the protein CASSPTSGRYEQFF.

DNA for the CDR3: TGTGCCAGCAGTCAAGGTCTAGCGGGAGTCGGGGAGACCCAGTACTTC. The encoded protein is CASSQGLAGVGETQYF. The chain has TRBV28 and TRBJ2-5; 10 bases match TRBD2. The germline gives CDR1 MDHEN, CDR2 SYDVKM. With V trimmed by 5 bases and J by 5 bases, 11 bases remained unmatched. The CDR3 sequence is 16 residues long.

The V call is TRBV7-8, the J call TRBJ2-2; unclear D gene. V gave up 4 bases and J gave up 2 bases, with 2 bases separating them. Germline values: CDR1 SGHVS, CDR2 FQNEAQ. CDR3 size: 12 residues. CDR3 DNA: TGTGCCAGCAGCTACAACACCGGGGAGCTGTTTTTT. This translates into CASSYNTGELFF.

The rearrangement uses TRBV7-8 and TRBJ2-7; TRBD2 matches 15 bases. The germline gives CDR1 SGHVS, CDR2 FQNEAQ. Trimming at V came to 5 bases and at J to 6 bases, leaving 8 bases not matched to a gene. CDR3 length equals 16 residues. Here the CDR3 DNA reads TGTGCCAGCAGCCTAGGGACTAGCGGGAGGAGGAGCGAGCAGTACTTC. Translated: CASSLGTSGRRSEQYF.

This CDR3 is CASTHRVAGTDTQYF. The CDR3 nucleotides read TGTGCCAGCACCCACAGGGTAGCGGGAACAGATACGCAGTATTTT. The chain carries TRBV5-4 and TRBJ2-3; 8 bases fit TRBD2. Per the germline V gene, CDR1 is SGHNT and CDR2 is YYREEE (reference sequence). V shed 6 bases and J 3 bases; nucleotides not matched to a gene: 9. The CDR3 consists of 15 residues. Variable domain in full (rest from reference TRBV5-4 and TRBJ2-3): ETGVTQSPTHLIKTRGQQVTLRCSSQSGHNTVSWYQQALGQGPQFIFQYYREEENGRGNFPPRFSGLQFPNYSSELNVNALELDDSALYLCASTHRVAGTDTQYFGPGTRLTVL.

The rearrangement links TRBV7-8 to TRBJ2-5; the D gene is possibly TRBD2 (6 bases). The CDR3 runs to 14 residues. The V gene's germline CDR1 is SGHVS and CDR2 FQNEAQ. The germline V and J ends were trimmed by 6 bases and 4 bases, with 15 bases remaining between them. In nucleotides, the CDR3 is TGTGCCAGCAGAAGGACTACCCTAAGAGAGACCCAGTACTTC. As protein: CASRRTTLRETQYF.

This sequence joins TRBV19 and TRBJ2-1; maybe TRBD2 (6 bases). The CDR3 is 15 amino acids. V was shortened by 3 bases and J by 3 bases, with 12 bases between the two germline ends. The V gene's germline CDR1 is LNHDA and CDR2 SQIVND (reference sequence). The CDR3 sequence: CASSMGMGGYNEQFF. CDR3 in DNA: TGTGCCAGTAGTATGGGGATGGGAGGCTACAATGAGCAGTTCTTC. Combining the CDR3 with reference TRBV19 and TRBJ2-1 gives the whole variable domain DGGITQSPKYLFRKEGQNVTLSCEQNLNHDAMYWYRQDPGQGLRLIYYSQIVNDFQKGDIAEGYSVSREKKESFPLTVTSAQKNPTAFYLCASSMGMGGYNEQFFGPGTRLTVL.

This clone was seen a few times. The rearrangement uses TRBV7-6 and TRBJ1-3; a possible D gene is TRBD1 (6 bases). Germline V gene data show CDR1 as SGHVS and CDR2 as FNYEAQ. Trimming left V 5 bases short and J 2 bases short, with 13 bases between. CDR3 length equals 15 residues. The chain's CDR3 is CASSPGQFTGNTIYF. The CDR3 DNA is TGTGCCAGCAGCCCAGGACAGTTTACTGGAAACACCATATATTTT.

In its sample, this clone was seen a few times. The chain carries TRBV7-3 and TRBJ2-1, with 7 bases matching TRBD1. Germline CDR1 and CDR2: SGHTA and FQGTGA. CDR3 size: 15 residues. J lost 7 bases, V lost 5 bases, and 11 bases had no gene match. The CDR3 here is CASSPKGGWGNEQFF. The DNA for the CDR3 is TGTGCCAGCAGCCCGAAAGGGGGCTGGGGAAATGAGCAGTTCTTC.

V is TRBV11-2 and J is TRBJ2-7, with 10 bases fitting TRBD2. J was trimmed by 0 bases and V by 7 bases; bases with no gene match: 9. The V gene's germline CDR1 is SGHAT and CDR2 FQNNGV. This CDR3 region has 16 residues. CDR3 residues: CASIPSPSGSSYEQYF. The CDR3 DNA reads TGTGCCAGCATCCCTAGTCCTAGCGGGAGCTCCTACGAGCAGTACTTC.

This rearrangement joins TRBV4-1 to TRBJ2-7, with TRBD1 identical over 8 bases. V lost 6 bases and J lost 0; bases outside the gene matches: 4. Germline CDR1 MGHRA, CDR2 YSYEKL. This CDR3 contains 14 residues. The CDR3 here is CASRSGTGSYEQYF. CDR3 DNA sequence: TGCGCCAGCAGGTCCGGGACAGGCTCCTACGAGCAGTACTTC.

This clone came up a few times. This rearrangement joins TRBV28 to TRBJ2-3; possibly TRBD2 for D (5 bases). Germline CDR1 is MDHEN and CDR2 is SYDVKM. Trimming pared 4 bases from V and 5 bases from J, leaving 10 bases between. This CDR3 is 13 amino acids long. In DNA, the CDR3 is TGTGCCAGCAGTTCGAGGGCCCGAGATACGCAGTATTTT. Amino acids: CASSSRARDTQYF.

The chain has TRBV7-9 and TRBJ1-2, with no clear D. CDR1 is SEHNR and CDR2 is FQNEAQ in the germline V gene (reference sequence). The CDR3 totals 13 residues. Trimming stripped 2 bases from V and 0 bases from J, with 4 bases between. As DNA, the CDR3 is TGTGCCAGCAGCTTATCAGCTAACTATGGCTACACCTTC. Its protein product is CASSLSANYGYTF.

The chain joins TRBV5-4 to TRBJ2-3; 9 nucleotides align to TRBD2. The V gene's germline CDR1 is SGHNT and CDR2 YYREEE (reference sequence). The CDR3 totals 15 residues. V trimming: 1 base; J trimming: 4 bases; junction bases outside the gene matches: 4. CDR3 protein: CASSLRGRAADTQYF. CDR3 DNA: TGTGCCAGCAGCTTGCGCGGGAGGGCCGCAGATACGCAGTATTTT.

This clone was picked up a small number of times. The chain couples TRBV7-2 to TRBJ2-3; 7 positions agree with TRBD2. The CDR3 loop spans 14 amino acids. The V gene end was trimmed by 2 bases and the J gene end by 6 bases; junction bases not matched to a gene: 5. Germline CDR1 reads SGHTA; CDR2 reads FQGNSA. The CDR3 protein is CASSLKAGVDTQYF. The CDR3 DNA follows: TGTGCCAGCAGCTTAAAGGCGGGGGTGGATACGCAGTATTTT.

The chain joins TRBV6-1 to TRBJ1-2; D remains ambiguous. CDR3 length: 13 residues. Germline loops: CDR1 MNHNS, CDR2 SASEGT. Deletions cut 3 bases from V and 2 bases from J, with 7 bases between. CDR3 residues: CASSDGGNYGYTF. CDR3 DNA sequence: TGTGCCAGCAGTGATGGAGGGAACTATGGCTACACCTTC.

The table lists this clone with many counts. The chain is built from TRBV19 and TRBJ1-5; D unresolved. The CDR3 has 12 amino acids. Germline CDR1 and CDR2: LNHDA and SQIVND (reference sequence). With 6 bases removed from V and 10 bases from J, the gap between germline ends came to 13 bases. The CDR3 loop reads CASRAYGDPQHF. CDR3 in DNA: TGTGCCAGTAGGGCGTACGGGGATCCCCAGCATTTT.

V usage is TRBV7-2 and J usage is TRBJ1-2; no definite D call. Germline lookup yields CDR1 SGHTA and CDR2 FQGNSA. Trimming took off 1 base at V and 5 bases at J, with 11 bases between the two ends. This CDR3 has 14 amino acids. The DNA for the CDR3 is TGTGCCAGCAGCTTAGTTGGGCAGGATTATGGCTACACCTTC. This codes for CASSLVGQDYGYTF.

This clone was seen a few times. This chain joins TRBV5-1 and TRBJ2-2, with D possibly TRBD2 on 5 matching bases. Trimming left V 5 bases short and J 7 bases short, with 15 bases between. The CDR3 spans 14 residues. The germline gives CDR1 SGHRS, CDR2 YFSETQ. This chain's CDR3 is CASSFRTGDGELFF. The CDR3 DNA reads TGCGCCAGCAGTTTTCGGACCGGGGACGGGGAGCTGTTTTTT.

Only a few counts were recorded for this clone. The chain carries TRBV6-4 and TRBJ2-5; D is tentatively TRBD1 or TRBD2 (6 bases each). V was cut by 5 bases and J by 5 bases, with 15 bases left in between. The CDR3 sequence is 14 residues long. Germline CDR1 MRHNA, CDR2 SNTAGT. This CDR3 is CASSPLGGAETQYF. DNA of the CDR3: TGTGCCAGCAGTCCACTCGGGGGCGCGGAGACCCAGTACTTC.